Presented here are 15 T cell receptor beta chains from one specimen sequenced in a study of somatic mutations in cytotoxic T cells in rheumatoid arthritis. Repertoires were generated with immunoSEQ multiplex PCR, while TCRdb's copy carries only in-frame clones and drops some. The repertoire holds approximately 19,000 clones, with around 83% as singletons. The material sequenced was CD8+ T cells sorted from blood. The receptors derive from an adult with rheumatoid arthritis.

CDR3 in DNA: TGTGCCAGCAGCCAAGATGGAGGGGACTATGGCTACACCTTC. Translating it yields CASSQDGGDYGYTF. The chain employs TRBV14 and TRBJ1-2; tentative D call: TRBD1 (5 bases). CDR1 and CDR2 (germline): SGHDN, FVKESK. The length of the CDR3 is 14 residues. Trimming left V 0 bases short and J 3 bases short, with 8 bases between.

In DNA form, the CDR3 reads TGTGCCAGCAGTGAAATAGTAATGCGCTACGAGCAGTACTTC. The encoded protein is CASSEIVMRYEQYF. The chain carries TRBV2 and TRBJ2-7; D remains unclear. This CDR3 contains 14 residues. CDR1 is SNHLY and CDR2 is FYNNEI in the germline V gene. V lost 2 bases and J lost 3, with 11 bases in between.

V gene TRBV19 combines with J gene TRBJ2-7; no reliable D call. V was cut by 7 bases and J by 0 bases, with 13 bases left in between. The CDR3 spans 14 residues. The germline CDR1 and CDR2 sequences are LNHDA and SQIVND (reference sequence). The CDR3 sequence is CASTIGSGSYEQYF. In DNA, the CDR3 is TGTGCCAGTACCATAGGGTCAGGCTCCTACGAGCAGTACTTC.

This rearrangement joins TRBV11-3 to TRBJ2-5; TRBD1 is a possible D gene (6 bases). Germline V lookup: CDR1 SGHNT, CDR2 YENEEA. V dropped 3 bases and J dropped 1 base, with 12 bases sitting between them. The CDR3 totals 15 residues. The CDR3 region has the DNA TGTGCCAGCAGCTTGTGGGACACAATCCAAGAGACCCAGTACTTC. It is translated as CASSLWDTIQETQYF.

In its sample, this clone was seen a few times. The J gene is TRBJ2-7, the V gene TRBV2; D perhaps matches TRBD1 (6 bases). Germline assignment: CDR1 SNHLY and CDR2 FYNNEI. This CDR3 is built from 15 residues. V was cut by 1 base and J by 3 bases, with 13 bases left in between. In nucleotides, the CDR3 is TGTGCCAGCAGTGAAGAAGGCAGGGGCAGCTACGAGCAGTACTTC. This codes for CASSEEGRGSYEQYF.

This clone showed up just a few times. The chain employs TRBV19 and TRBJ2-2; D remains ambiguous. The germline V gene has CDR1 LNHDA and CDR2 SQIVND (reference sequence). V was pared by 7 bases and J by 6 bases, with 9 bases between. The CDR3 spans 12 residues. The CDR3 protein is CASISGPGELFF. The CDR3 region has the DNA TGTGCCAGTATTTCTGGGCCCGGGGAGCTGTTTTTT.

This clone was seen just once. The CDR3 here is CASRGAGLAGGNTDTQYF. CDR3 nucleotide sequence: TGTGCCAGCAGGGGGGCGGGACTAGCGGGGGGTAACACAGATACGCAGTATTTT. The V gene is TRBV4-2, the J gene TRBJ2-3; 15 nucleotides agree with TRBD2. The CDR3 is 18 amino acids. CDR1 LGHNA and CDR2 YNFKEQ come from the germline V gene. V dropped 6 bases and J dropped 2; count of bases not matched to a gene: 9.

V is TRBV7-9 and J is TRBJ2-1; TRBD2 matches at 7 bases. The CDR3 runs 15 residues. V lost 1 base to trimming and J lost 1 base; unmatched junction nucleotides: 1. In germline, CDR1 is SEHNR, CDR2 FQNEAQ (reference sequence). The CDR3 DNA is TGTGCCAGCAGCTTAGGGGAGGGGTCCTACAATGAGCAGTTCTTC. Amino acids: CASSLGEGSYNEQFF.

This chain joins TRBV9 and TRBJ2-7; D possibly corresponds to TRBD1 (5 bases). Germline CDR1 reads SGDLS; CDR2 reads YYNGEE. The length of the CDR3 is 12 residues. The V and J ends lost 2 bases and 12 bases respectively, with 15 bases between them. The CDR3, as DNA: TGTGCCAGCAGCGTCGCAGGGAACGGGCTGTACTTC. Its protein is CASSVAGNGLYF.

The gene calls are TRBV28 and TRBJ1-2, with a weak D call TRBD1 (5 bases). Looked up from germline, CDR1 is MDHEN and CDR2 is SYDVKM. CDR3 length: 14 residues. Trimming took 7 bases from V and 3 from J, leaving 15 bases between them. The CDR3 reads CASKSGFGYYGYTF. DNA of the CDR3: TGTGCCAGCAAGTCAGGGTTTGGGTACTATGGCTACACCTTC.

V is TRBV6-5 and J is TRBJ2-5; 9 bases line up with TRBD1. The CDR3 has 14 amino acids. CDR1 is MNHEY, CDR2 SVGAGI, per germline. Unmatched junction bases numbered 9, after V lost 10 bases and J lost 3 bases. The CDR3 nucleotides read TGTGCCACCGGGACAGGGACTTGGAAAGAGACCCAGTACTTC. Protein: CATGTGTWKETQYF.

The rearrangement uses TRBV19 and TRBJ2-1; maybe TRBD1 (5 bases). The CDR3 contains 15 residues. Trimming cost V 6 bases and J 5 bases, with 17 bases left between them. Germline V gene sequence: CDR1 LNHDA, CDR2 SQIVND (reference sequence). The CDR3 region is CASSQNQGLHNEQFF. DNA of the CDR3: TGTGCCAGTAGCCAAAACCAGGGATTACACAATGAGCAGTTCTTC.

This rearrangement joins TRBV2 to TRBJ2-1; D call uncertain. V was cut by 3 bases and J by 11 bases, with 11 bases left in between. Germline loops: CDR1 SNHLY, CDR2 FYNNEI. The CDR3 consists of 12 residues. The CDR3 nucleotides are TGTGCCAGCAGTGACTCGACGCAAAAGCAGTTCTTC. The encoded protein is CASSDSTQKQFF.

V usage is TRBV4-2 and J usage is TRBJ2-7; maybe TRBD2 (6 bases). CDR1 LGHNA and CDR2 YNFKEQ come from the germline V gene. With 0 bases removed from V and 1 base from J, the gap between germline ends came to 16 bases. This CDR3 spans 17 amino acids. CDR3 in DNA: TGTGCCAGCAGCCAAGAATCGGGAGTAGCTCTATCCTACGAGCAGTACTTC. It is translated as CASSQESGVALSYEQYF.

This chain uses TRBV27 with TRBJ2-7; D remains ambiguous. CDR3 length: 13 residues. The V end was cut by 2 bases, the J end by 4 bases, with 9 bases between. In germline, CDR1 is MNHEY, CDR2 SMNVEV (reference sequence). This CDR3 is CASSLTPLYEQYF. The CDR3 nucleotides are TGTGCCAGCAGTTTAACCCCACTATACGAGCAGTACTTC.